These T cell receptor beta chains were read from a single sample in a study of cytomegalovirus exposure and HLA in healthy donors. Some clones are missing from TCRdb's copy, which holds only in-frame ones; the method was immunoSEQ multiplex PCR. The sample lists some 90,000 clones, about 71% occurring once. The specimen sequenced was PBMCs. Receptor source: a man between 60 and 75 years old in good health and CMV-seronegative. CDR3s include the opening cysteine and the closing phenylalanine or tryptophan. The order of the fields is V gene, J gene, clone size, D gene, CDR3 DNA, CDR3 protein. D genes are given only for firm matches. Size values are once, few and many counts, or a class for expanded clones, and some rows have none.

TRBV18	TRBJ2-3	.	.	TGTGCCAGCTCACCGGGTTTGCAGGGCACAGATACGCAGTATTTT	CASSPGLQGTDTQYF
TRBV29-1	TRBJ2-7	few	TRBD1	TGCAGCGCTCAGACAGGGTTCTACGAGCAGTACTTC	CSAQTGFYEQYF
TRBV28	TRBJ1-2	once	.	TGTGCCAGCAGTTACGAGATCACCTATGGCTACACCTTC	CASSYEITYGYTF
TRBV28	TRBJ1-5	.	.	TGTGCCAGCAGTTTAACGTCCGGACAGCTCCCGCCCCAGCATTTT	CASSLTSGQLPPQHF
TRBV18	TRBJ1-3	.	.	TGTGCCAGCTCACCGAGCAGACAGAGCTCTGGAAACACCATATATTTT	CASSPSRQSSGNTIYF
TRBV6-1	TRBJ1-6	.	.	TGTGCCACCGGGGTAGCGGGGATCAATTCACCCCTCCACTTT	CATGVAGINSPLHF
TRBV10-3	TRBJ2-7	.	TRBD2	TGTGCCATCAGGGGGACTAGCGGGGGTTACGAGCAGTACTTC	CAIRGTSGGYEQYF
TRBV10-3	TRBJ2-3	.	TRBD2	TGTGCCATCAGACTTAGCGGGAGGCCGGATACGCAGTATTTT	CAIRLSGRPDTQYF
TRBV2	TRBJ1-1	.	.	TGTGCCAGCAGTGTAACTGAAGCTTTCTTT	CASSVTEAFF
TRBV6-1	TRBJ2-3	.	.	TGTGCCAGCAGTGCAGCAGATACGCAGTATTTT	CASSAADTQYF
TRBV5-4	TRBJ2-3	.	TRBD1	TGTGCCAGCAGCTTGGGAACAGGCACCGGGACAGGGGGCGCAGATACGCAGTATTTT	CASSLGTGTGTGGADTQYF
TRBV29-1	TRBJ2-1	.	TRBD2	TGCAGCGTGCGGACTAGCGGGAGAGGCAATGAGCAGTTCTTC	CSVRTSGRGNEQFF
TRBV4-1	TRBJ1-1	.	TRBD1	TGCGCCAGCAGCCAAGGACAGGGCCTGAACACTGAAGCTTTCTTT	CASSQGQGLNTEAFF
TRBV5-1	TRBJ1-2	.	.	TGCGCCAGCAGCTTGGACGCAGGCCTGAATGCCTACACCTTC	CASSLDAGLNAYTF
TRBV9	TRBJ2-3	.	TRBD2	TGTGCCAGCAGCGTCAGCGGGGGCTGGGATACGCAGTATTTT	CASSVSGGWDTQYF
TRBV5-1	TRBJ2-3	few	TRBD2	TGCGCCAGCAGCTTGGTTGCCGGGACGGGAGGGCCGCCAGATACGCAGTATTTT	CASSLVAGTGGPPDTQYF
TRBV5-1	TRBJ2-1	.	TRBD2	TGCGCCAGCAGCACTAGCGGAAATGAGCAGTTCTTC	CASSTSGNEQFF
TRBV6-5	TRBJ1-6	.	TRBD1	TGTGCCAGCAGTCGACAGGGGATGAGTTCACCCCTCCACTTT	CASSRQGMSSPLHF
TRBV7-9	TRBJ1-1	.	.	TGTGCCAGCGATGGTGCGGTGAACACTGAAGCTTTCTTT	CASDGAVNTEAFF
TRBV7-8	TRBJ2-1	.	TRBD2	TGTGCCAGCAGCTTGGGACTAGGGGGGGTCGATGAGCAGTTCTTC	CASSLGLGGVDEQFF
TRBV27	TRBJ1-2	.	.	TGTGCCAGCAGTCACCCAACAGGATCAGCTAACTATGGCTACACCTTC	CASSHPTGSANYGYTF
TRBV23-1	TRBJ2-7	.	.	TGCGCCAGCAGTCCCAATTCTCTCTCCGGGACTGAGACCTACGAGCAGTACTTC	CASSPNSLSGTETYEQYF